These 3 T cell receptor beta chains came from one sample sequenced in a study of low-dose radiotherapy and immunotherapy resistance in tumors. TRAV- and TRBV-specific primers, spanning alpha and beta chains, primed first-strand cDNA. With a constant-region primer and a V-primer adapter, TCRs were subjected to roughly 20 PCR cycles of amplification. TCRdb re-called the reads with MiXCR, one entry per CDR3 protein. This table holds under 95,000 distinct CDR3 sequences, 18% found once. Specified time point: before trial treatment. The sequencing used PBMCs, collected before treatment. The receptors originated from a male donor with prostate cancer.

This clonotype occurred a few times. The limits of the CDR3 on the DNA are not certain, so only TCRdb's listed CDR3 is given. The chain uses TRBV5-1 and TRBJ1-4; the table calls TRBD1, which could not be checked here. Germline CDR1 SGHRS, CDR2 YFSETQ. The CDR3 is 17 residues long, counting both termini. This CDR3 reads CASTPSGGATNEKLFFF.

This clonotype was observed at least ten times. The chain links TRBV2 to TRBJ1-5; 7 nucleotides line up with TRBD1. Trimming took 4 bases from V and 5 from J; bases not matched to a gene: 2. This CDR3 is built from 13 residues. Germline V gene sequence: CDR1 SNHLY, CDR2 FYNNEI. The CDR3 bases are TGTGCCAGCAGTGGTGACAGGGATCAGCCCCAGCATTTT. It is translated as CASSGDRDQPQHF.

This clonotype came up many times. The chain joins TRBV4-2 to TRBJ2-7; 7 positions match TRBD2. The germline gives CDR1 LGHNA, CDR2 YNFKEQ. V trimming: 6 bases; J trimming: 2 bases; junction bases outside the gene matches: 13. This CDR3 is built from 16 residues. CDR3 DNA sequence: TGTGCCAGCAGTCCCTTTGCGGGGGTTGATCCCTACGAGCAGTACTTC. Its protein is CASSPFAGVDPYEQYF.